Below, 14 T cell receptor beta chains from the same sample are listed, as sequenced in a study of blood T cell repertoires in COVID-19. The method was immunoSEQ multiplex PCR; TCRdb's version includes in-frame clones alone and lacks a portion of them. The repertoire holds over 150,000 clones, roughly 84% seen once, with approximately 7% in the top ten. Sequencing was performed on peripheral blood. These receptors were collected from a man aged 45-65 years with active or convalescent COVID-19.

This chain uses TRBV19 with TRBJ1-2; 7 bases align to TRBD1. There are 15 residues in the CDR3. V shed 4 bases, J shed 4 bases, and the junction held 9 bases outside the gene matches. Germline CDR1 is LNHDA and CDR2 is SQIVND (reference sequence). CDR3 protein: CASSTRTGAGYGYTF. The CDR3 coding sequence is TGTGCCAGTAGTACAAGGACAGGAGCAGGCTATGGCTACACCTTC. The whole variable domain, filled in from reference TRBV19 and TRBJ1-2, reads DGGITQSPKYLFRKEGQNVTLSCEQNLNHDAMYWYRQDPGQGLRLIYYSQIVNDFQKGDIAEGYSVSREKKESFPLTVTSAQKNPTAFYLCASSTRTGAGYGYTFGSGTRLTVV.

This rearrangement joins TRBV29-1 to TRBJ2-7, with a weak D call TRBD2 (6 bases). CDR1 SQVTM and CDR2 ANQGSEA come from the germline V gene. The germline V and J ends were trimmed by 3 bases and 3 bases, with 12 bases remaining between them. This CDR3 is 13 amino acids long. The CDR3 sequence is CSVDGTGLYEQYF. In DNA form, the CDR3 reads TGCAGCGTTGACGGGACGGGACTCTACGAGCAGTACTTC.

The chain combines TRBV2 with TRBJ1-1; 8 bases line up with TRBD1. This CDR3 contains 18 residues. V lost 0 bases and J lost 4; bases outside the gene matches: 13. Germline CDR1 SNHLY, CDR2 FYNNEI. CDR3 sequence: CASSEAPRQGLGLTEAFF. The DNA for the CDR3 is TGTGCCAGCAGTGAAGCTCCCCGACAGGGGTTGGGGCTCACTGAAGCTTTCTTT.

CDR3 bases: TGTGCCAGCAGTTACTCGACAGGGATTCTGGGATCACCCCTCCACTTT. This encodes CASSYSTGILGSPLHF. V and J are TRBV6-2 or TRBV6-3 and TRBJ1-6; 7 positions match TRBD1. Germline lookup yields CDR1 MNHEY and CDR2 SVGEGT. V was pared by 0 bases and J by 10 bases, with 9 bases of the junction left unmatched. CDR3 length: 16 residues.

The chain combines TRBV27 with TRBJ1-4; maybe TRBD1 (5 bases). Trimming took off 6 bases at V and 3 bases at J, with 11 bases between the two ends. CDR3 length: 14 amino acids. Germline lookup yields CDR1 MNHEY and CDR2 SMNVEV (reference sequence). CDR3 sequence (DNA): TGTGCCAGCAGCCGGGAGGGGTCTAATGAAAAACTGTTTTTT. Translating gives CASSREGSNEKLFF.

This chain uses TRBV5-1 with TRBJ1-1; no definite D call. Germline CDR1 is SGHRS and CDR2 is YFSETQ. The CDR3 consists of 15 residues. The V and J ends lost 4 bases and 5 bases respectively, with 18 bases between them. CDR3 sequence reads: CASSNSWLSTTEAFF. For the CDR3, the DNA is TGCGCCAGCAGCAACAGTTGGCTATCTACGACTGAAGCTTTCTTT.

The chain uses TRBV6-5 and TRBJ1-6; TRBD1 matches 8 bases. Germline V gene data show CDR1 as MNHEY and CDR2 as SVGAGI. V lost 6 bases, J lost 9 bases, and 7 bases stayed unmatched. This CDR3 has 14 amino acids. The CDR3 DNA reads TGTGCCAGCAGCCGACAGGGGAAAGTTTCACCCCTCCACTTT. This encodes CASSRQGKVSPLHF.

The chain uses TRBV19 and TRBJ1-2; 8 bases agree with TRBD1. Germline V CDR1 and CDR2: LNHDA, SQIVND (reference sequence). The CDR3 loop spans 17 amino acids. V lost 3 bases, J lost 4 bases, and 13 bases stayed unmatched. This CDR3 reads CASSIDRGTVKGYGYTF. DNA for the CDR3: TGTGCCAGTAGTATCGACAGGGGCACGGTCAAAGGCTATGGCTACACCTTC.

This clone has only a few counts. This sequence joins TRBV19 and TRBJ1-1, with D maybe TRBD1 (6 bases). The CDR3 has 14 residues. Germline V lookup: CDR1 LNHDA, CDR2 SQIVND (reference sequence). Trimming stripped 0 bases from V and 4 bases from J, with 9 bases between. This CDR3 reads CASSIDGRGTEAFF. For the CDR3, the DNA is TGTGCCAGTAGTATAGATGGCAGGGGCACTGAAGCTTTCTTT.

The rearrangement links TRBV27 to TRBJ1-1, with TRBD1 matching 7 bases. This CDR3 has 17 amino acids. Germline CDR1 reads MNHEY; CDR2 reads SMNVEV (reference sequence). The junction had 19 bases not matched to a gene; V was cut back by 8 bases and J by 4 bases. In DNA form, the CDR3 reads TGTGCCAGCTACCAACTGAGACAGGGAAGAGGGAGCACTGAAGCTTTCTTT. Encoded protein: CASYQLRQGRGSTEAFF.

This clone has just a few counts. This chain uses TRBV9 with TRBJ2-1; D is possibly TRBD1 (6 bases). The length of the CDR3 is 14 residues. Trimming removed 3 bases at V and 5 bases at J, with 12 bases between. Looked up from germline, CDR1 is SGDLS and CDR2 is YYNGEE. As DNA, the CDR3 is TGTGCCAGCAGCGCCGCCGGGACACACAATGAGCAGTTCTTC. It yields the protein CASSAAGTHNEQFF.

The V gene is TRBV5-1, the J gene TRBJ2-7; possible D gene TRBD1, 5 bases. Trimming took 3 bases from V and 1 from J, leaving 8 bases between them. CDR3 length: 13 amino acids. CDR1 is SGHRS and CDR2 is YFSETQ in the germline V gene. The CDR3 DNA is TGCGCCAGCAGCTCCGACAGTTCCTACGAGCAGTACTTC. It yields the protein CASSSDSSYEQYF.

This clone was detected once. This sequence joins TRBV4-3 and TRBJ1-5; 7 bases match TRBD1. The CDR3 spans 16 residues. Germline V lookup: CDR1 LGHNA, CDR2 YSLEER. V gave up 2 bases and J gave up 0 bases; unmatched junction bases: 4. In DNA, the CDR3 is TGCGCCAGCAGCCAACGGACAGGCGCTAGCAATCAGCCCCAGCATTTT. Translated: CASSQRTGASNQPQHF.

This clone was seen just once. This chain uses TRBV12-3 or TRBV12-4 with TRBJ1-3, with D possibly being TRBD1 (5 bases). V shed 4 bases and J shed 2 bases, with 6 bases lying between them. This CDR3 has 13 amino acids. For the CDR3, the DNA is TGTGCCAGCAGTTGGACAACTGGAAACACCATATATTTT. It yields the protein CASSWTTGNTIYF.